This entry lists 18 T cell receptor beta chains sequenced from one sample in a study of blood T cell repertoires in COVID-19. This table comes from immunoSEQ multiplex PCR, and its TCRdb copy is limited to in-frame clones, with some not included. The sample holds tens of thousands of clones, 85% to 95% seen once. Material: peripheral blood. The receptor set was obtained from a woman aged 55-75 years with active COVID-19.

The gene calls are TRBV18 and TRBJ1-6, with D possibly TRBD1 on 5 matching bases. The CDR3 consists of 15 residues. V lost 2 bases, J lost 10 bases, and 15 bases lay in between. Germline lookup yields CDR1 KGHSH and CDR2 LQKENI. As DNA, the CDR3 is TGTGCCAGCTCACCAGGGGGGGGAACTAGGTCACCCCTCCACTTT. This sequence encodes CASSPGGGTRSPLHF.

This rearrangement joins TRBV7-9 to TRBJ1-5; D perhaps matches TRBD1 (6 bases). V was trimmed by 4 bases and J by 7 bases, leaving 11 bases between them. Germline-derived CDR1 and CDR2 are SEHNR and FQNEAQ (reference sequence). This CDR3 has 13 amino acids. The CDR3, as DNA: TGTGCCAGCAGCTCCCCAGGGGAACAGCCCCAGCATTTT. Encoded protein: CASSSPGEQPQHF.

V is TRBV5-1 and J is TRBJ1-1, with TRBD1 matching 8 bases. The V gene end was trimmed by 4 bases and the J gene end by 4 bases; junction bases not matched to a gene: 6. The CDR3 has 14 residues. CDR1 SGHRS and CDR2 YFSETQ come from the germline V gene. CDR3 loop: CASSPDQGATEAFF. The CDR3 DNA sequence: TGCGCCAGCAGCCCTGACCAGGGGGCCACTGAAGCTTTCTTT.

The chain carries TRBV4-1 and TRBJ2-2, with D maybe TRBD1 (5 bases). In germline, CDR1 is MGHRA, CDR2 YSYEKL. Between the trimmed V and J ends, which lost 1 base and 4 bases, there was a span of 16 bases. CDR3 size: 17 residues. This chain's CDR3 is CASSQGIRQRGTGELFF. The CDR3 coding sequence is TGCGCCAGCAGCCAAGGGATTCGACAGCGAGGCACCGGGGAGCTGTTTTTT.

The CDR3 loop is CSASSSGKPGYAEAFF. The CDR3 nucleotides read TGCAGTGCTAGTAGCAGCGGCAAACCCGGGTACGCTGAAGCTTTCTTT. The chain recombines TRBV20-1 with TRBJ1-1; D uncertain. CDR1 is DFQATT and CDR2 is SNEGSKA in the germline V gene (reference sequence). The CDR3 runs to 16 residues. V lost 3 bases and J lost 6, with 23 bases in between.

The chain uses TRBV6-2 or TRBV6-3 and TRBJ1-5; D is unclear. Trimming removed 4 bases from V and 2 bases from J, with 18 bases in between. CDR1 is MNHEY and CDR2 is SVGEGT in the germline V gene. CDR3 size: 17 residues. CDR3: CASSSGWRGGGNQPQHF. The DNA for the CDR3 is TGTGCCAGCAGTTCGGGATGGAGAGGAGGAGGCAATCAGCCCCAGCATTTT.

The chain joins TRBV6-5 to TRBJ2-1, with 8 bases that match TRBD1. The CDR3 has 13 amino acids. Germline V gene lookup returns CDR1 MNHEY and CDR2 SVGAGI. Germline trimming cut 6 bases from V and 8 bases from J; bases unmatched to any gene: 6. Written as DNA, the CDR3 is TGTGCCAGCAGCCAGCAGGGGGCGGATGAGCAGTTCTTC. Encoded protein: CASSQQGADEQFF.

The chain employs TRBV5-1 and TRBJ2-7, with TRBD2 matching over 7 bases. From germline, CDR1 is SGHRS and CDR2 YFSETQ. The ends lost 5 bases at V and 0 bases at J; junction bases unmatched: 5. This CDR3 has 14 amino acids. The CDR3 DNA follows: TGCGCCAGCAGTAATACGGGGGGCTCCTACGAGCAGTACTTC. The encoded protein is CASSNTGGSYEQYF.

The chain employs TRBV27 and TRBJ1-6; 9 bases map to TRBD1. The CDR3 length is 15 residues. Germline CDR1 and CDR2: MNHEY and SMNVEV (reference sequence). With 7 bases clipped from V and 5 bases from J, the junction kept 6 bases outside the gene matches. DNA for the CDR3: TGTGCCAGCACCGCCGGACAGGGGAATAATTCACCCCTCCACTTT. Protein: CASTAGQGNNSPLHF.

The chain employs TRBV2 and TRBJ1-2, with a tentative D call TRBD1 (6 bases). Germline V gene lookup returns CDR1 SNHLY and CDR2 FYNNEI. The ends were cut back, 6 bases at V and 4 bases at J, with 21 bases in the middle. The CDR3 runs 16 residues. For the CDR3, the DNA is TGTGCCAGCAGCCTTTCACAGGGAATAAGCCTCTATGGCTACACCTTC. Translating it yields CASSLSQGISLYGYTF. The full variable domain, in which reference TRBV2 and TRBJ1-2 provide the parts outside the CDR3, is EPEVTQTPSHQVTQMGQEVILRCVPISNHLYFYWYRQILGQKVEFLVSFYNNEISEKSEIFDDQFSVERPDGSNFTLKIRSTKLEDSAMYFCASSLSQGISLYGYTFGSGTRLTVV.

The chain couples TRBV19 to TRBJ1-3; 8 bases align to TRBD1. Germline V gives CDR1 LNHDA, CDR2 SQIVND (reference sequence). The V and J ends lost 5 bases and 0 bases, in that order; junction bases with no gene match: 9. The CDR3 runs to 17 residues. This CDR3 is CASSLRQGPYSGNTIYF. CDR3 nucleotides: TGTGCCAGTAGTCTCCGACAGGGGCCCTACTCTGGAAACACCATATATTTT.

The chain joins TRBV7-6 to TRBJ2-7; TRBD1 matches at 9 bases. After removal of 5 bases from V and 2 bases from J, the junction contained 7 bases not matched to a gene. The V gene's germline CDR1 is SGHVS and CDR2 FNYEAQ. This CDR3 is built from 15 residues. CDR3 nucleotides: TGTGCCAGCAGCAAGGACAGGGGAATGACCTACGAGCAGTACTTC. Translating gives CASSKDRGMTYEQYF.

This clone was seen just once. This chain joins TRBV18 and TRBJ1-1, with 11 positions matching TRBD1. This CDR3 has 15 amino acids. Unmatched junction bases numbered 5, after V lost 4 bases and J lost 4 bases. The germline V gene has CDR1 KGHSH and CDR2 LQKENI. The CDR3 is CASSRGQGARTEAFF. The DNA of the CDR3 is TGTGCCAGCTCACGAGGACAGGGGGCGCGCACTGAAGCTTTCTTT.

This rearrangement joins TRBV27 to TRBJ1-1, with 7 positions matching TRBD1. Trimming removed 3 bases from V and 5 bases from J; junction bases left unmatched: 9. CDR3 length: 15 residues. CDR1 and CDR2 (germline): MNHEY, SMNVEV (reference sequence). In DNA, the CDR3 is TGTGCCAGCAGTTTTCCGGACAGGAGGGGGACTGAAGCTTTCTTT. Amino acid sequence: CASSFPDRRGTEAFF.

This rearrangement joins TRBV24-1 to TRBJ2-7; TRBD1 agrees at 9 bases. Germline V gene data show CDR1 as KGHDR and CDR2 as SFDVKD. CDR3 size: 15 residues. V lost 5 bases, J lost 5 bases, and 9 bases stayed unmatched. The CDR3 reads CATSAGQGLAHEQYF. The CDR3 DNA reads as TGTGCCACCAGTGCGGGACAGGGCCTAGCCCACGAGCAGTACTTC.

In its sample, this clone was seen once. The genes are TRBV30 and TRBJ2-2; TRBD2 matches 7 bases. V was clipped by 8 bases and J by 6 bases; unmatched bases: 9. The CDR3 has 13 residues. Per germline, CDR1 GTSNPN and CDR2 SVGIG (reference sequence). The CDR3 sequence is CALGWGGSGELFF. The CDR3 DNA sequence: TGTGCCCTGGGATGGGGGGGATCCGGGGAGCTGTTTTTT.

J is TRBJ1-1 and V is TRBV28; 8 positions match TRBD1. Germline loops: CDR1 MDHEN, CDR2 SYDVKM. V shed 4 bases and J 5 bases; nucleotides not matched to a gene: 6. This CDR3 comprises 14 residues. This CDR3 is CASSWRTGRTEAFF. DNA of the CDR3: TGTGCCAGCAGTTGGCGGACAGGGAGAACTGAAGCTTTCTTT.

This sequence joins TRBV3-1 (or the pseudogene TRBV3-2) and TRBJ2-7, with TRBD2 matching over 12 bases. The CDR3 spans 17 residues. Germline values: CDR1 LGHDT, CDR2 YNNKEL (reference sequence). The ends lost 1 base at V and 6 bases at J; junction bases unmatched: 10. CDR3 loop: CASSQGGLAGGPSEQYF. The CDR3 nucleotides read TGTGCCAGCAGCCAAGGAGGGCTAGCGGGAGGGCCGTCCGAGCAGTACTTC.